The entry below gives a single TCR beta chain sequence along with its context. Some clones are missing from TCRdb's copy, which holds only in-frame ones; the method was immunoSEQ multiplex PCR. The repertoire has about 420,000 clones, around 90% of them found once; the top ten carry less than 0.95%. This sample is drawn from a study of blood T cell repertoires in COVID-19. For the study at large: Both acute and convalescent COVID-19 samples were obtained from the United States, Italy and Spain.

The germline V gene encodes CDR1 MNHNY and CDR2 SVGAGI (reference sequence). Trimming cost V 2 bases and J 9 bases; bases outside gene matches: 4. This CDR3 comprises 15 residues. It was during active infection that Seattle patients were enrolled and then longitudinally followed. The chain joins TRBV6-6 to TRBJ1-6, with 10 bases lining up with TRBD1. Sequencing input: peripheral blood. The TCR sequence derives from a man aged 18 to 30 with COVID-19, enrolled during active disease. Here the CDR3 DNA reads TGTGCCAGCAGTTACGAGGGACAGGGGTTTTCACCCCTCCACTTT. It translates to CASSYEGQGFSPLHF.